This T cell receptor beta chain is from a study of blood T cell repertoires in COVID-19. Study summary: The United States, Italy and Spain supplied acute and convalescent COVID-19 samples. PBMCs, B-cell-depleted T cells, or T cells were the source of the cDNA or gDNA that made up the material.

In germline, CDR1 is SEHNR, CDR2 FQNEAQ (reference sequence). J was trimmed by 8 bases and V by 3 bases; bases with no gene match: 11. The CDR3 consists of 16 residues. Original data processing: Counts of nucleated cells, estimated from reference gene primer amplification, were obtained. Using immunoSEQ multiplex PCR, the repertoire was profiled, and TCRdb retains in-frame clones only, with some absent. V, J and clone size were drawn from that table, and D and trimming were deduced from the DNA. This table holds some 200,000 clones, roughly 80% found once. The V and J genes are TRBV7-9 and TRBJ2-1; 9 bases are shared with TRBD2. Sequenced material: peripheral blood. This TCR came from a woman aged 30 to 39 who had recovered from COVID-19. CDR3 DNA sequence: TGTGCCAGCAGCTTCATGTGGCTAGCGGGAAGGGATGAGCAGTTCTTC. It codes for CASSFMWLAGRDEQFF.